This is a list of T cell receptor beta chains from one sample in a study of blood T cell repertoires in COVID-19. Here immunoSEQ multiplex PCR was the method, and the copy in TCRdb shows in-frame clones only, minus some. The sample records approximately 35,000 clones, approximately 82% being singletons. Sequencing input: peripheral blood. The receptor set was obtained from a human donor in a cohort sampled during active COVID-19. CDR3s include the opening cysteine and the closing phenylalanine or tryptophan. The order of the fields is J gene, clone size, V gene, CDR3 length, D gene, CDR3 protein, CDR3 DNA. A D gene is named only where the DNA matches it firmly. Only part of the rows carry a size: once, few, many, or a class if the clone is expanded.

j_call: TRBJ1-2; clone_size: NA; v_call: TRBV18; cdr3_length: 17; d_call: NA; cdr3_aa: CASSRTQGQPNNYGYTF; cdr3_nt: TGTGCCAGCTCACGCACACAGGGACAACCAAATAACTATGGCTACACCTTC
j_call: TRBJ2-1; clone_size: NA; v_call: TRBV7-3; cdr3_length: 16; d_call: NA; cdr3_aa: CASSLGWPSVFNEQFF; cdr3_nt: TGTGCCAGCAGCTTAGGGTGGCCTAGCGTGTTCAATGAGCAGTTCTTC
j_call: TRBJ2-1; clone_size: NA; v_call: TRBV12-3/TRBV12-4; cdr3_length: 11; d_call: NA; cdr3_aa: CASSIEDEQFF; cdr3_nt: TGTGCCAGCAGCATTGAGGATGAGCAGTTCTTC
j_call: TRBJ1-4; clone_size: NA; v_call: TRBV4-1; cdr3_length: 15; d_call: TRBD1; cdr3_aa: CASSHPGQGVEKLFF; cdr3_nt: TGCGCCAGCAGCCATCCGGGACAGGGGGTCGAAAAACTGTTTTTT
j_call: TRBJ1-1; clone_size: few; v_call: TRBV14; cdr3_length: 13; d_call: NA; cdr3_aa: CASSPQRDTEAFF; cdr3_nt: TGTGCCAGCAGCCCCCAGAGGGACACTGAAGCTTTCTTT
j_call: TRBJ1-3; clone_size: NA; v_call: TRBV4-1; cdr3_length: 16; d_call: NA; cdr3_aa: CASSPAPGTTGNTIYF; cdr3_nt: TGCGCCAGCAGCCCCGCGCCAGGTACAACTGGAAACACCATATATTTT
j_call: TRBJ2-2; clone_size: NA; v_call: TRBV7-6; cdr3_length: 17; d_call: TRBD2; cdr3_aa: CASSSSGLALVPGELFF; cdr3_nt: TGTGCCAGCAGCTCCTCGGGACTAGCGTTAGTGCCCGGGGAGCTGTTTTTT
j_call: TRBJ1-2; clone_size: NA; v_call: TRBV6-2/TRBV6-3; cdr3_length: 15; d_call: NA; cdr3_aa: CASSYSNWGADGYTF; cdr3_nt: TGTGCCAGCAGTTACTCGAATTGGGGCGCGGATGGCTACACCTTC
j_call: TRBJ2-3; clone_size: NA; v_call: TRBV27; cdr3_length: 16; d_call: NA; cdr3_aa: CASSHRRTISTDTQYF; cdr3_nt: TGTGCCAGCAGTCATCGAAGGACAATTAGCACAGATACGCAGTATTTT
j_call: TRBJ1-2; clone_size: NA; v_call: TRBV6-1; cdr3_length: 12; d_call: NA; cdr3_aa: CASSDGTYGYTF; cdr3_nt: TGTGCCAGCAGTGACGGGACATATGGCTACACCTTC
j_call: TRBJ1-3; clone_size: NA; v_call: TRBV6-5; cdr3_length: 13; d_call: NA; cdr3_aa: CASRLQGGNTIYF; cdr3_nt: TGTGCCAGCAGATTACAGGGAGGAAACACCATATATTTT
j_call: TRBJ2-7; clone_size: NA; v_call: TRBV7-9; cdr3_length: 15; d_call: NA; cdr3_aa: CASSFPDMKSYEQYF; cdr3_nt: TGTGCCAGCAGCTTTCCCGACATGAAATCCTACGAGCAGTACTTC
j_call: TRBJ2-1; clone_size: NA; v_call: TRBV29-1; cdr3_length: 16; d_call: NA; cdr3_aa: CSVAGGPSSSYNEQFF; cdr3_nt: TGCAGCGTAGCCGGGGGGCCCTCGAGCTCCTACAATGAGCAGTTCTTC
j_call: TRBJ2-3; clone_size: NA; v_call: TRBV5-1; cdr3_length: 15; d_call: TRBD1; cdr3_aa: CASKTGGRGTDTQYF; cdr3_nt: TGCGCCAGCAAGACAGGGGGCAGGGGGACAGATACGCAGTATTTT
j_call: TRBJ1-2; clone_size: NA; v_call: TRBV6-5; cdr3_length: 13; d_call: NA; cdr3_aa: CASSLTAYYGYTF; cdr3_nt: TGTGCCAGCAGCCTGACAGCGTACTATGGCTACACCTTC
j_call: TRBJ2-3; clone_size: NA; v_call: TRBV27; cdr3_length: 15; d_call: TRBD2; cdr3_aa: CASRERGGPTDTQYF; cdr3_nt: TGTGCCAGCAGGGAGCGGGGGGGACCCACAGATACGCAGTATTTT
j_call: TRBJ1-1; clone_size: NA; v_call: TRBV3-1/TRBV3-2; cdr3_length: 13; d_call: TRBD1; cdr3_aa: CASSQAGTGMTFF; cdr3_nt: TGTGCCAGCAGCCAAGCCGGGACAGGGATGACTTTCTTT
j_call: TRBJ1-1; clone_size: NA; v_call: TRBV3-1/TRBV3-2; cdr3_length: 14; d_call: NA; cdr3_aa: CASSQDNRVFGAFF; cdr3_nt: TGTGCCAGCAGCCAAGATAACAGGGTATTCGGAGCTTTCTTT
j_call: TRBJ1-6; clone_size: once; v_call: TRBV25-1; cdr3_length: 13; d_call: TRBD1; cdr3_aa: CASSVGGGTPLHF; cdr3_nt: TGTGCCAGCAGTGTAGGGGGCGGGACACCCCTCCACTTT
j_call: TRBJ2-1; clone_size: NA; v_call: TRBV27; cdr3_length: 15; d_call: TRBD2; cdr3_aa: CASSPLAGDLNEQFF; cdr3_nt: TGTGCCAGCAGTCCTCTAGCGGGGGACCTCAATGAGCAGTTCTTC
j_call: TRBJ1-2; clone_size: NA; v_call: TRBV6-5; cdr3_length: 14; d_call: TRBD1; cdr3_aa: CASSRDRDGYGYTF; cdr3_nt: TGTGCCAGCAGCCGGGACAGGGACGGCTATGGCTACACCTTC
j_call: TRBJ2-7; clone_size: NA; v_call: TRBV28; cdr3_length: 15; d_call: NA; cdr3_aa: CASTPLGGPSYEQYF; cdr3_nt: TGTGCCAGCACCCCTTTGGGGGGGCCCTCCTACGAGCAGTACTTC
j_call: TRBJ1-5; clone_size: NA; v_call: TRBV6-4; cdr3_length: 13; d_call: TRBD1; cdr3_aa: CASGQGVDQPQHF; cdr3_nt: TGTGCCAGCGGACAGGGAGTTGATCAGCCCCAGCATTTT
j_call: TRBJ1-2; clone_size: NA; v_call: TRBV28; cdr3_length: 12; d_call: NA; cdr3_aa: CASASGVYGYTF; cdr3_nt: TGTGCCAGTGCTTCAGGGGTCTATGGCTACACCTTC
j_call: TRBJ2-5; clone_size: NA; v_call: TRBV19; cdr3_length: 14; d_call: NA; cdr3_aa: CASSISGGRKTQYF; cdr3_nt: TGTGCCAGTAGTATTTCGGGGGGCCGGAAGACCCAGTACTTC
j_call: TRBJ2-1; clone_size: NA; v_call: TRBV5-6; cdr3_length: 16; d_call: TRBD2; cdr3_aa: CASSSRTSGSYNEQFF; cdr3_nt: TGTGCCAGCAGCTCCCGGACTAGCGGTTCCTACAATGAGCAGTTCTTC
j_call: TRBJ2-7; clone_size: NA; v_call: TRBV19; cdr3_length: 11; d_call: NA; cdr3_aa: CASSQGYEQYF; cdr3_nt: TGTGCCAGTAGTCAGGGCTACGAGCAGTACTTC
j_call: TRBJ1-2; clone_size: NA; v_call: TRBV6-1; cdr3_length: 14; d_call: TRBD1; cdr3_aa: CASSEARDRVVDTF; cdr3_nt: TGTGCCAGCAGTGAAGCGAGGGACAGGGTCGTCGACACCTTC
j_call: TRBJ2-4; clone_size: NA; v_call: TRBV27; cdr3_length: 16; d_call: TRBD2; cdr3_aa: CASSVRLAGGKNIQYF; cdr3_nt: TGTGCCAGCAGTGTAAGACTAGCGGGGGGGAAAAACATTCAGTACTTC
j_call: TRBJ2-1; clone_size: NA; v_call: TRBV5-4; cdr3_length: 15; d_call: TRBD1; cdr3_aa: CASSLVTGADNEQFF; cdr3_nt: TGTGCCAGCAGCTTGGTGACAGGGGCCGACAATGAGCAGTTCTTC
j_call: TRBJ2-7; clone_size: NA; v_call: TRBV27; cdr3_length: 14; d_call: TRBD1; cdr3_aa: CASSRVGDRGEQYF; cdr3_nt: TGTGCCAGCAGTAGGGTTGGGGACAGGGGGGAGCAGTACTTC
j_call: TRBJ2-1; clone_size: NA; v_call: TRBV6-5; cdr3_length: 14; d_call: NA; cdr3_aa: CASGGVSSYNEQFF; cdr3_nt: TGTGCCAGCGGCGGCGTAAGCTCCTACAATGAGCAGTTCTTC
j_call: TRBJ1-5; clone_size: NA; v_call: TRBV19; cdr3_length: 15; d_call: TRBD1; cdr3_aa: CASSRDRGHDQPQHF; cdr3_nt: TGTGCCAGTAGTCGGGACAGGGGGCACGATCAGCCCCAGCATTTT
j_call: TRBJ2-5; clone_size: NA; v_call: TRBV5-1; cdr3_length: 18; d_call: TRBD2; cdr3_aa: CASRRASGGRKTQETQYF; cdr3_nt: TGCGCCAGCCGTAGAGCTAGCGGGGGGCGAAAGACTCAAGAGACCCAGTACTTC